Included here is one T cell receptor (beta chain) sequence, with context. The data were obtained in a study of OX40 agonist ivuxolimab in advanced cancers. Data came from immunoSEQ multiplex PCR; TCRdb stores just in-frame clones and leaves some out. The profile shows 55,000 to 65,000 clones, about 90% of them singletons. Germline CDR1 and CDR2: SGHKS and YYEKEE (reference sequence). This CDR3 has 12 amino acids. The germline V and J ends were trimmed by 0 bases and 5 bases, with 4 bases remaining between them. The chain carries TRBV5-5 and TRBJ2-3; D call uncertain. The sample here was CD4+ or CD8+ T cells sorted from blood, taken in a trial of the OX40 agonist ivuxolimab. This TCR came from an adult with an advanced solid tumor such as melanoma, head and neck, liver or kidney cancer. The CDR3 sequence is CASSLGGDTQYF. CDR3 coding DNA: TGTGCCAGCAGCTTGGGCGGAGATACGCAGTATTTT.